One T cell receptor (beta chain) is described in this entry. The data belong to a study of Ad26.COV2.S vaccination and SARS-CoV-2 variants. The assay was immunoSEQ multiplex PCR, and TCRdb's table has in-frame clones only and misses some. The sample holds some 350,000 clones, roughly nine tenths seen once. In germline, CDR1 is SNHLY, CDR2 FYNNEI. V was clipped by 6 bases and J by 4 bases, with 10 bases between them. This CDR3 region has 13 residues. The sequencing used peripheral blood, collected after recovery from COVID-19. The clonotype was recovered from a human donor who had recovered from COVID-19. This chain links TRBV2 with TRBJ1-5, with D possibly being TRBD1 (6 bases). The CDR3 DNA reads TGTGCCAGCAGCAACAGGGCGAATCAGCCCCAGCATTTT. Its protein is CASSNRANQPQHF.